Presented here are 3 T cell receptor beta chains from one specimen sequenced in a study of T cells after yellow fever vaccination. TCRdb reprocessed the 5' RACE reads with MiXCR, giving one entry per CDR3 protein. Among 350,000 or so distinct CDR3 sequences listed, 7% to 10% were seen once. Sequencing was performed on PBMCs, taken roughly seven weeks after the first yellow fever vaccination. The receptors originated from a man younger than 35 who received the YFV17D yellow fever vaccine.

The gene calls are TRBV5-6 and TRBJ2-7; 10 bases match TRBD1. CDR3 length equals 14 residues. J gave up 3 bases and V 2 bases, and 2 bases lay outside the gene matches. The V gene's germline CDR1 is SGHDT and CDR2 YYEEEE. The CDR3 here is CASSFGTGVYEQYV. The CDR3 DNA sequence: TGTGCCAGCAGCTTCGGGACAGGGGTCTACGAGCAGTACGTC.

The sample holds a few counts of this clonotype. The chain combines TRBV11-1 with TRBJ1-2, with D perhaps matching TRBD1 (6 bases). V lost 2 bases and J lost 3, with 25 bases in between. The CDR3 is 19 residues long. Germline lookup yields CDR1 SGHAT and CDR2 FQDESV (reference sequence). The CDR3 region is CASSLYRAGENGLDYGYTF. The CDR3 nucleotides are TGTGCCAGCAGCTTATACCGGGCAGGGGAAAACGGGCTCGACTATGGCTACACCTTC.

This clonotype was recorded many times. CDR3 sequence: CASSQDRLGQQNIQYF. CDR3 nucleotides: TGTGCCAGCAGCCAAGATAGGTTAGGACAGCAAAACATTCAGTACTTC. The rearrangement joins TRBV4-2 to TRBJ2-4; D perhaps matches TRBD1 (6 bases). CDR3 length equals 16 residues. Per the germline V gene, CDR1 is LGHNA and CDR2 is YNFKEQ. The V and J ends lost 0 bases and 5 bases respectively, with 14 bases between them.